This TCR beta chain came from a study of beta chain features in type 1 diabetes. Overall study findings and caveats: Any role of HLA type in TCRB rearrangement remained unresolved here. People with Type 1 diabetes carried modestly yet significantly shorter TCRB CDR3s in all four CD4+ subsets.

Every participating donor gave one draw, a heparinised blood sample averaging roughly 100 mL. Purity (above 95%) was reached by all sorted populations. CDR3 size: 13 residues. Trimming cost V 10 bases and J 5 bases, with 17 bases left between them. Germline values: CDR1 MNHEY, CDR2 SMNVEV (reference sequence). A word on this clone: Its antigen is undetermined.

Expressed TCRB transcripts were sequenced after all isolated RNA was converted to cDNA. An average of about 3.6 million reads was obtained for naive, central memory and regulatory T cell samples. Only in-frame clones appear in the TCRdb table, and some are missing; sequencing was by immunoSEQ multiplex PCR. The sample yields around 41,000 clones, around 63% seen once. The source is a man aged 30 to 45 with type 1 diabetes. Some clones in this sample may be carry-over from other donors' samples. The sequencing input was Tregs from blood. The J gene is TRBJ2-5, the V gene TRBV27; TRBD2 is a possible D gene (6 bases). This CDR3 is CATRGGGRETQYF. CDR3 DNA: TGTGCCACCCGGGGTGGGGGGAGGGAGACCCAGTACTTC.